This TCR beta chain is drawn from a study of T cells expressing NK-cell markers. Study overall: Repertoires of TCR beta were obtained from T cells sorted as CD3+CD56+NKG2C+, CD3+CD56+NKG2C- and CD3+CD56-NKG2C+. Out of eight donors sequenced, seven tested HCMV-seropositive and the remaining one seronegative.

TCRdb processed the 5' RACE reads again and assigns one entry to each CDR3 protein, with no DNA. Recorded for this sample: approximately 460,000 distinct CDR3 sequences. CDR1 and CDR2 (germline): DFQATT, SNEGSKA (reference sequence). The CDR3 totals 16 residues. A note on this clonotype: Antigen unknown.

Study results and limitations: Roughly 6 donors had dominant NKG2C+ clonotypes that comprised roughly 1.0-7.5% of their CD8+ T cells. One observes that, in several donors, these clonotypes were also the leading ones within the CD3+CD56-NKG2C+ fraction.

V and J are TRBV20-1 and TRBJ2-5; TCRdb's D gene call, TRBD1, goes unchecked for lack of DNA. The material sequenced was blood T cells: a sorted CD56 or NKG2C T cell subset, CD4+ or CD8+ T cells, or bulk PBMC T cells (not recorded which). The origin of this receptor is a woman aged 18 to 69 in good health. The CDR3 reads CSAREGGPKYQETQYF.